This T cell receptor beta chain came from a study of blood T cell repertoires in COVID-19. TCRdb keeps only in-frame clones here, not all; method: immunoSEQ multiplex PCR. The data contain more than 350,000 clones, nearly 90% of them singletons. The sequencing input was PBMCs or T cells enriched from blood (not recorded which). The clonotype originates from a woman between 18 and 30 years old who had been exposed to COVID-19.

DNA of the CDR3: TGCGCCAGCAGGTCGTATAAGACAGGGGAGAAGACGATTGGCCCCTATAATTCACCCCTCCACTTT. Residues: CASRSYKTGEKTIGPYNSPLHF. The chain links TRBV10-1 to TRBJ1-6; 8 positions match TRBD1. The CDR3 contains 22 residues. Trimming took 6 bases from V and 2 from J; bases not matched to a gene: 24. The germline V gene encodes CDR1 WNHNN and CDR2 SYGVQD (reference sequence).